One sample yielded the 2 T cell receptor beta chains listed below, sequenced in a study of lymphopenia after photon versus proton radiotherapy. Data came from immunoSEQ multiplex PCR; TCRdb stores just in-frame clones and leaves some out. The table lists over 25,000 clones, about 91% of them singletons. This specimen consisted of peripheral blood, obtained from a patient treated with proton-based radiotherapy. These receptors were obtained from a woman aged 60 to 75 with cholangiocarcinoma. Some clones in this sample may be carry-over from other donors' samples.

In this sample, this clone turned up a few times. The CDR3 DNA sequence: TGTGCTAGTGGTTTAGGGCAGGGGAATTCACCCCTCCACTTT. Translating it yields CASGLGQGNSPLHF. The rearrangement joins TRBV12-5 to TRBJ1-6; TRBD1 might be the D (6 bases). This CDR3 has 14 residues. Germline CDR1 and CDR2: LGHNT and FRNRAP. Trimming cost V 3 bases and J 7 bases, with 10 bases left between them.

CDR3 in DNA: TGTGCCAGCAGCCAACCCCCCCAGCAGGCTCATGGCTACACCTTC. Translated: CASSQPPQQAHGYTF. V usage is TRBV7-2 and J usage is TRBJ1-2; no firm D call. The CDR3 runs to 15 residues. V was trimmed by 5 bases and J by 6 bases, leaving 19 bases between them. Germline CDR1 SGHTA, CDR2 FQGNSA.